This is a list of T cell receptor beta chains from one sample in a study of blood T cell repertoires in COVID-19. Some clones are missing from TCRdb's copy, which holds only in-frame ones; the method was immunoSEQ multiplex PCR. The sample has about 360,000 clones, around 87% seen once. Sequences were obtained from peripheral blood. Receptor source: a human donor in a cohort sampled during active COVID-19. Both conserved end residues are part of each CDR3. Each record gives: D gene, V gene, clone size, J gene, CDR3 DNA, CDR3 protein. A D gene is named only where the DNA matches it firmly. Clone sizes are given selectively: once, few, many, or a class where the clone is expanded.

d_gene: -; v_gene: TRBV9; abundance: once; j_gene: TRBJ1-2; CDR3nt: TGTGCCAGCAGCGCGAGACCTGACTCCGCCGGCGGCTATGGCTACACCTTC; CDR3aa: CASSARPDSAGGYGYTF
d_gene: TRBD1; v_gene: TRBV24-1; abundance: -; j_gene: TRBJ2-5; CDR3nt: TGTGCCACCAGTGATTCGCAGGGGGCCCAAGAGACCCAGTACTTC; CDR3aa: CATSDSQGAQETQYF
d_gene: -; v_gene: TRBV7-9; abundance: few; j_gene: TRBJ1-4; CDR3nt: TGTGCCAGCAGCTTCGGTAGTGAAAAACTGTTTTTT; CDR3aa: CASSFGSEKLFF
d_gene: -; v_gene: TRBV3-1/TRBV3-2; abundance: -; j_gene: TRBJ1-2; CDR3nt: TGTGCCAGCAGCCCGAGGGGGGGAGATGGCTACACCTTC; CDR3aa: CASSPRGGDGYTF
d_gene: -; v_gene: TRBV5-1; abundance: -; j_gene: TRBJ2-7; CDR3nt: TGCGCCAGCAGGTCCGACAGCTACGAGCAGTACTTC; CDR3aa: CASRSDSYEQYF
d_gene: TRBD2; v_gene: TRBV6-5; abundance: -; j_gene: TRBJ2-3; CDR3nt: TGTGCCAGCAAACAGCGGGGAGATACAGATACGCAGTATTTT; CDR3aa: CASKQRGDTDTQYF
d_gene: -; v_gene: TRBV5-4; abundance: -; j_gene: TRBJ1-3; CDR3nt: TGTGCCAGCAGCTTGGACAGGGACGCAAACACCATATATTTT; CDR3aa: CASSLDRDANTIYF
d_gene: TRBD2; v_gene: TRBV2; abundance: once; j_gene: TRBJ2-5; CDR3nt: TGTGCCAGCTTAGCGGGTAGGGCCGGGAAGACCCAGTACTTC; CDR3aa: CASLAGRAGKTQYF
d_gene: TRBD2; v_gene: TRBV15; abundance: -; j_gene: TRBJ2-7; CDR3nt: TGTGCCACCATCCCGAGTCCGGGGACTAGCGGAAACTCCTACGAGCAGTACTTC; CDR3aa: CATIPSPGTSGNSYEQYF
d_gene: TRBD1; v_gene: TRBV19; abundance: once; j_gene: TRBJ1-1; CDR3nt: TGTGCCAGTATCCCGGATACAGGGGTGGGGAACACTGAAGCTTTCTTT; CDR3aa: CASIPDTGVGNTEAFF
d_gene: TRBD2; v_gene: TRBV11-1; abundance: -; j_gene: TRBJ2-5; CDR3nt: TGTGCCAGCAGCTTATCTAGCGGGGGGGCTCAAGAGACCCAGTACTTC; CDR3aa: CASSLSSGGAQETQYF
d_gene: -; v_gene: TRBV11-2; abundance: -; j_gene: TRBJ1-2; CDR3nt: TGTGCCAGCAGCTTAGGCCCCCGGGGTGGGGGCTACACCTTC; CDR3aa: CASSLGPRGGGYTF
d_gene: -; v_gene: TRBV18; abundance: -; j_gene: TRBJ2-7; CDR3nt: TGTGCCAGCTCACCTCGGTGGCAGGTCTACGAGCAGTACTTC; CDR3aa: CASSPRWQVYEQYF
d_gene: TRBD2; v_gene: TRBV28; abundance: -; j_gene: TRBJ2-3; CDR3nt: TGTGCCAGCAGAGGAAGCGGGAGCGAGGATACGCAGTATTTT; CDR3aa: CASRGSGSEDTQYF
d_gene: -; v_gene: TRBV19; abundance: -; j_gene: TRBJ1-5; CDR3nt: TGTGCCAGTAGTATAGTTAGACAGTTCAATCAGCCCCAGCATTTT; CDR3aa: CASSIVRQFNQPQHF
d_gene: -; v_gene: TRBV11-3; abundance: -; j_gene: TRBJ2-7; CDR3nt: TGTGCCAGCAGCTTAGGTGAGGGATACGAGCAGTACTTC; CDR3aa: CASSLGEGYEQYF
d_gene: -; v_gene: TRBV11-2; abundance: -; j_gene: TRBJ2-7; CDR3nt: TGTGCCAGCAGCTTAGAGGGGACTTCCTACACCTACGAGCAGTACTTC; CDR3aa: CASSLEGTSYTYEQYF
d_gene: TRBD1; v_gene: TRBV4-1; abundance: -; j_gene: TRBJ1-4; CDR3nt: TGCGCCAGCAGCCAAGTAGGCGCCGAGACAGGGGGAGAAAAACTGTTTTTT; CDR3aa: CASSQVGAETGGEKLFF
d_gene: -; v_gene: TRBV7-9; abundance: -; j_gene: TRBJ1-5; CDR3nt: TGTGCCAGCAGCTTAATGGGCCAGAATCAGCCCCAGCATTTT; CDR3aa: CASSLMGQNQPQHF
d_gene: -; v_gene: TRBV9; abundance: -; j_gene: TRBJ1-2; CDR3nt: TGTGCCAGCAGCAGAGGACAGTTCTATGGCTACACCTTC; CDR3aa: CASSRGQFYGYTF
d_gene: TRBD1; v_gene: TRBV29-1; abundance: -; j_gene: TRBJ2-5; CDR3nt: TGCAGCGGCGGGACAGGGGAGAGAGAGACCCAGTACTTC; CDR3aa: CSGGTGERETQYF
d_gene: TRBD1; v_gene: TRBV12-3/TRBV12-4; abundance: -; j_gene: TRBJ1-2; CDR3nt: TGTGCCAGCAGACCACAGGGGAACTATGGCTACACCTTC; CDR3aa: CASRPQGNYGYTF
d_gene: -; v_gene: TRBV2; abundance: few; j_gene: TRBJ1-6; CDR3nt: TGTGCCAGCACCGCAGGGCTAACACCCCTCCACTTT; CDR3aa: CASTAGLTPLHF
d_gene: TRBD1; v_gene: TRBV30; abundance: -; j_gene: TRBJ1-6; CDR3nt: TGTGCCGGACAGGGGAGAATGAATTCACCCCTCCACTTT; CDR3aa: CAGQGRMNSPLHF
d_gene: -; v_gene: TRBV7-9; abundance: few; j_gene: TRBJ2-7; CDR3nt: TGTGCCAGCAGCTTAGCGGGAAACGGAGGCGAGCAGTACTTC; CDR3aa: CASSLAGNGGEQYF
d_gene: -; v_gene: TRBV6-5; abundance: -; j_gene: TRBJ2-7; CDR3nt: TGTGCCAGCAGTTACTCCCCCTTCGGGGACTACGAGCAGTACTTC; CDR3aa: CASSYSPFGDYEQYF
d_gene: TRBD1; v_gene: TRBV19; abundance: -; j_gene: TRBJ1-5; CDR3nt: TGTGCCAGTAGTATAGGTGGGGGACAGGGGGGGGCGGCCCAGCATTTT; CDR3aa: CASSIGGGQGGAAQHF
d_gene: TRBD2; v_gene: TRBV7-6; abundance: -; j_gene: TRBJ2-3; CDR3nt: TGTGCCAGCAGCTCGACACTAGCGGCAGATACGCAGTATTTT; CDR3aa: CASSSTLAADTQYF
d_gene: TRBD1; v_gene: TRBV5-5; abundance: -; j_gene: TRBJ2-1; CDR3nt: TGTGCCGGAAAGAGGACAGGGGCCGTCAATGAGCAGTTCTTC; CDR3aa: CAGKRTGAVNEQFF
d_gene: TRBD1; v_gene: TRBV7-2; abundance: -; j_gene: TRBJ2-4; CDR3nt: TGTGCCAGCAGCTCCCTAACAGGGGGCGCGAGCATTCAGTACTTC; CDR3aa: CASSSLTGGASIQYF
d_gene: TRBD2; v_gene: TRBV6-5; abundance: -; j_gene: TRBJ2-3; CDR3nt: TGTGCCAGCACCCCAGCGGGAGGGGCCTCAGATACGCAGTATTTT; CDR3aa: CASTPAGGASDTQYF
d_gene: TRBD2; v_gene: TRBV11-1; abundance: -; j_gene: TRBJ2-7; CDR3nt: TGTGCCAGCAGCTTCACTAGCGGGGACTACGAGCAGTACTTC; CDR3aa: CASSFTSGDYEQYF
d_gene: TRBD1; v_gene: TRBV6-5; abundance: -; j_gene: TRBJ1-3; CDR3nt: TGTGCCAGCAGTTACCGGGAGGGGGCTTCTGGAAACACCATATATTTT; CDR3aa: CASSYREGASGNTIYF
d_gene: -; v_gene: TRBV10-1; abundance: -; j_gene: TRBJ2-3; CDR3nt: TGCGCCAGCAGTGAGTCGAGAAGAACAGATACGCAGTATTTT; CDR3aa: CASSESRRTDTQYF
d_gene: TRBD1; v_gene: TRBV14; abundance: few; j_gene: TRBJ1-1; CDR3nt: TGTGCCAGCAGCCCCCACAGGGGGCTCACTGAAGCTTTCTTT; CDR3aa: CASSPHRGLTEAFF
d_gene: TRBD2; v_gene: TRBV5-1; abundance: -; j_gene: TRBJ2-5; CDR3nt: TGCGCCAGCAGCTCGCCCCCCCCGTGGGTAGCGGGGTATGGGCGAGAGACCCAGTACTTC; CDR3aa: CASSSPPPWVAGYGRETQYF
d_gene: -; v_gene: TRBV6-6; abundance: -; j_gene: TRBJ1-6; CDR3nt: TGTGCCAGCAGGGACAGTAATAATTCACCCCTCCACTTT; CDR3aa: CASRDSNNSPLHF
d_gene: -; v_gene: TRBV3-1/TRBV3-2; abundance: -; j_gene: TRBJ1-2; CDR3nt: TGTGCCAGCAGCCCCCTCTCCCCTCTTAACTATGGCTACACCTTC; CDR3aa: CASSPLSPLNYGYTF
d_gene: TRBD1; v_gene: TRBV19; abundance: -; j_gene: TRBJ1-2; CDR3nt: TGTGCCAGTAGTATATCGACAGGGATCTATGGCTACACCTTC; CDR3aa: CASSISTGIYGYTF